This is a list of T cell receptor beta chains from one sample in a study of PD-L1 blockade in urothelial cancer. Using immunoSEQ multiplex PCR, the repertoire was profiled, and TCRdb retains in-frame clones only, with some absent. The profile shows roughly 20,000 clones, around 90% of them singletons. This specimen was PBMCs, taken around atezolizumab (anti-PD-L1) treatment. These receptors came from a woman aged 60-75 years with urothelial cancer. The CDR3 runs from the conserved cysteine through the conserved F or W. The order of the fields is clone size, J gene, D gene, V gene, CDR3 DNA, CDR3 protein. The D gene is left open where the match is weak. Some rows have no size entry. The others give once, few or many, or a class for an expanded clone.

>once|TRBJ1-5|NA|TRBV19
TGTGCCAGTAGTATTCGCCAGGGGACCTTCTATAGCAATCAGCCCCAGCATTTT
CASSIRQGTFYSNQPQHF
>NA|TRBJ1-2|NA|TRBV18
TGTGCCAGCTCACCACCATCCCTGTTCGACTATGGCTACACCTTC
CASSPPSLFDYGYTF
>NA|TRBJ2-5|TRBD1|TRBV10-1
TGCGCCAGCTCGGACAGGGAAGAGACCCAGTACTTC
CASSDREETQYF
>NA|TRBJ1-1|NA|TRBV6-6
TGTGCCAGCAGTTACGCGGAGAGAAAGAACACTGAAGCTTTCTTT
CASSYAERKNTEAFF
>NA|TRBJ1-2|NA|TRBV15
TGTGCCACCAGCAGAGACAGGGTCCGCTATGGCTACACCTTC
CATSRDRVRYGYTF
>NA|TRBJ1-5|NA|TRBV7-8
TGTGCCAGCAGCTTGCCCCAGGGGACTCAGCCCCAGCATTTT
CASSLPQGTQPQHF
>NA|TRBJ2-1|TRBD2|TRBV28
TGTGCCAGCAGTTTACTAGCGGGTAGCTCCTACAATGAGCAGTTCTTC
CASSLLAGSSYNEQFF
>NA|TRBJ2-5|NA|TRBV6-1
TGTGCCAGCTGGGAGTACGGCAGCTTTTTGGAGACCCAGTACTTC
CASWEYGSFLETQYF
>NA|TRBJ1-1|NA|TRBV15
TGTGCCACCAGCAGAGTGGGCAGGGTCACTGAAGCTTTCTTT
CATSRVGRVTEAFF
>NA|TRBJ2-2|TRBD2|TRBV7-8
TGTGCCAGCAGCGTGGGACTAGCGGGGAACACCGGGGAGCTGTTTTTT
CASSVGLAGNTGELFF
>NA|TRBJ1-2|TRBD1|TRBV9
TGTGCCAGCAGCCCGGACAGGGGGCAAATACACACCTTC
CASSPDRGQIHTF
>NA|TRBJ2-1|TRBD2|TRBV15
TGTGCCACCAGCAGAGATCTAGCCGGGAGGGTCGCCAATGAGCAGTTCTTC
CATSRDLAGRVANEQFF
>NA|TRBJ1-1|NA|TRBV28
TGTGCCAGCAGGAGACTTACAGGGATGAACACTGAAGCTTTCTTT
CASRRLTGMNTEAFF
>NA|TRBJ2-7|TRBD2|TRBV13
TGTGCCAGCAGCCTAACAGGTGGCGGGAGTAGTGAGCAGTACTTC
CASSLTGGGSSEQYF
>NA|TRBJ2-7|TRBD2|TRBV6-6
TGTGCCAGCAGTTACCCCGCAGCGGGAGGGGGATACGAGCAGTACTTC
CASSYPAAGGGYEQYF
>NA|TRBJ2-7|TRBD1|TRBV4-1
TGCGCCAGCAGCCAAGTTGGACAGGGCCTTGGAGAGCAGTACTTC
CASSQVGQGLGEQYF
>NA|TRBJ1-1|TRBD1|TRBV5-4
TGTGCCAGCAGCTATCCGGGACAGTTCACTGAAGCTTTCTTT
CASSYPGQFTEAFF
>NA|TRBJ2-7|TRBD1|TRBV5-1
TGCGCCAGCAGCTCCGGGACAGGCCCACGCTCCGAGCAGTACTTC
CASSSGTGPRSEQYF
>NA|TRBJ1-2|NA|TRBV5-1
TGCGCCAGCGCCCAGAAAGAGGGGACTTATGACTATGGCTACACCTTC
CASAQKEGTYDYGYTF
>NA|TRBJ2-1|TRBD2|TRBV7-9
TGTGCCAGCAGCTCTACTGGGGCGGGAGGGTCCTACAATGAGCAGTTCTTC
CASSSTGAGGSYNEQFF
>NA|TRBJ2-1|TRBD2|TRBV4-1
TGCGCCAGCAGCCACTCCGGGACTAGCGGGAGAGGAGAGCAGTTCTTC
CASSHSGTSGRGEQFF
>NA|TRBJ2-1|TRBD2|TRBV11-3
TGTGCCAGCAGCTTAGGTCCTAGCGGGGAATACTACAATGAGCAGTTCTTC
CASSLGPSGEYYNEQFF
>NA|TRBJ2-7|TRBD2|TRBV27
TGTGCCAGCAGTTCCCCTGGGATAGCGGGAGGGTTCGAGCAGTACTTC
CASSSPGIAGGFEQYF
>NA|TRBJ2-1|NA|TRBV7-3
TGTGCCAGCAGCTTTGGAGGCAAGGGGGGGGGAAATGAGCAGTTCTTC
CASSFGGKGGGNEQFF
>NA|TRBJ1-1|NA|TRBV6-5
TGTGCCAGCAGTTACACGGGAAGGACTGAAGCTTTCTTT
CASSYTGRTEAFF
>NA|TRBJ2-1|TRBD2|TRBV6-1
TGTGCCAGCAGGCGGGACTACTCCTACAATGAGCAGTTCTTC
CASRRDYSYNEQFF
>NA|TRBJ2-7|NA|TRBV18
TGTGCCAGCTCACCTAATACCTACGAGCAGTACTTC
CASSPNTYEQYF
>NA|TRBJ2-1|NA|TRBV4-1
TGCGCCAGCAGCCAAGATCGGTCGGGATCGAGAAATGAGCAGTTCTTC
CASSQDRSGSRNEQFF